A selection of T cell receptor beta chains follows, all from one sample in a study of B cell selection in AIRE deficiency. Generated by immunoSEQ multiplex PCR, the TCRdb table keeps only in-frame clones and is missing some. The table includes fewer than 25,000 clones, roughly 95% detected once. The sequenced material came from CD4+CD127+ conventional T cells sorted from PBMCs. These receptor sequences come from a human donor in good health. Each CDR3 is given with its conserved first and last residue. Fields, in order: CDR3 protein, CDR3 DNA, V gene, clone size, D gene, J gene. D genes are given only for firm matches. Clone size is shown for a subset of rows, as once, few, many or a class of expanded clone.

CDR3aa: CASSEGGAGGYTF
CDR3nt: TGTGCCAGCAGTGAAGGAGGGGCTGGAGGCTACACCTTC
v_gene: TRBV6-1
abundance: NA
d_gene: NA
j_gene: TRBJ1-2

CDR3aa: CASSFRQNTEAFF
CDR3nt: TGTGCCAGCAGCTTCCGTCAGAACACTGAAGCTTTCTTT
v_gene: TRBV7-3
abundance: NA
d_gene: NA
j_gene: TRBJ1-1

CDR3aa: CASRRGQGPQQQYF
CDR3nt: TGCGCCAGCAGGAGAGGACAGGGCCCCCAACAGCAGTACTTC
v_gene: TRBV10-2
abundance: once
d_gene: TRBD1
j_gene: TRBJ2-7

CDR3aa: CASSPRGRDEQFF
CDR3nt: TGTGCCAGCAGCCCCCGGGGGAGAGATGAGCAGTTCTTC
v_gene: TRBV9
abundance: NA
d_gene: NA
j_gene: TRBJ2-1

CDR3aa: CASSIGGARYNEQFF
CDR3nt: TGTGCCAGTAGTATCGGGGGGGCTCGGTACAATGAGCAGTTCTTC
v_gene: TRBV19
abundance: NA
d_gene: TRBD2
j_gene: TRBJ2-1

CDR3aa: CASSIDTNEQFF
CDR3nt: TGTGCCAGTAGTATAGACACCAATGAGCAGTTCTTC
v_gene: TRBV19
abundance: NA
d_gene: NA
j_gene: TRBJ2-1

CDR3aa: CASSRPGLTGELFF
CDR3nt: TGTGCCAGCAGTCGACCGGGCCTAACCGGGGAGCTGTTTTTT
v_gene: TRBV27
abundance: NA
d_gene: NA
j_gene: TRBJ2-2

CDR3aa: CASSPWPTGANLQDEQYF
CDR3nt: TGTGCCAGTAGCCCGTGGCCGACAGGGGCTAACCTTCAAGATGAGCAGTACTTC
v_gene: TRBV19
abundance: NA
d_gene: TRBD1
j_gene: TRBJ2-7

CDR3aa: CASSAGAAGELFF
CDR3nt: TGTGCCAGCAGTGCCGGGGCGGCCGGGGAGCTGTTTTTT
v_gene: TRBV2
abundance: NA
d_gene: NA
j_gene: TRBJ2-2

CDR3aa: CASRRQGGNTEAFF
CDR3nt: TGTGCCAGCAGACGTCAGGGGGGTAACACTGAAGCTTTCTTT
v_gene: TRBV6-5
abundance: NA
d_gene: TRBD1
j_gene: TRBJ1-1

CDR3aa: CASSKGELFF
CDR3nt: TGTGCCAGCAGCAAAGGGGAACTGTTTTTT
v_gene: TRBV21-1
abundance: NA
d_gene: NA
j_gene: TRBJ1-4

CDR3aa: CASSKAAEREQYF
CDR3nt: TGTGCCAGTAGTAAAGCTGCAGAACGGGAGCAGTACTTC
v_gene: TRBV19
abundance: NA
d_gene: NA
j_gene: TRBJ2-7

CDR3aa: CASSSGGGPHNEQFF
CDR3nt: TGTGCCAGCAGTTCCGGGGGAGGCCCCCACAATGAGCAGTTCTTC
v_gene: TRBV28
abundance: NA
d_gene: NA
j_gene: TRBJ2-1

CDR3aa: CASSLEEDEQFF
CDR3nt: TGTGCCAGCAGCTTAGAGGAGGATGAGCAGTTCTTC
v_gene: TRBV11-3
abundance: once
d_gene: NA
j_gene: TRBJ2-1

CDR3aa: CASSVGPSSGNTIYF
CDR3nt: TGCGCCAGCAGCGTAGGACCGAGCTCTGGAAACACCATATATTTT
v_gene: TRBV5-1
abundance: once
d_gene: NA
j_gene: TRBJ1-3

CDR3aa: CASSLTAVVAEAFF
CDR3nt: TGTGCCAGCAGCTTGACGGCAGTGGTGGCTGAAGCTTTCTTT
v_gene: TRBV7-2
abundance: NA
d_gene: NA
j_gene: TRBJ1-1

CDR3aa: CASSSTGVRETQYF
CDR3nt: TGCGCCAGCAGCTCGACAGGGGTGAGGGAGACCCAGTACTTC
v_gene: TRBV5-1
abundance: once
d_gene: TRBD1
j_gene: TRBJ2-5

CDR3aa: CAISVVDPNNEQFF
CDR3nt: TGTGCCATCAGTGTGGTAGACCCAAACAATGAGCAGTTCTTC
v_gene: TRBV10-3
abundance: NA
d_gene: NA
j_gene: TRBJ2-1

CDR3aa: CASRASGAGELFF
CDR3nt: TGTGCCAGCCGTGCTAGCGGGGCCGGGGAGCTGTTTTTT
v_gene: TRBV6-4
abundance: NA
d_gene: TRBD2
j_gene: TRBJ2-2

CDR3aa: CASSLTGGKDTEAFF
CDR3nt: TGTGCCAGCAGCTTGACAGGGGGCAAAGACACTGAAGCTTTCTTT
v_gene: TRBV7-9
abundance: NA
d_gene: TRBD1
j_gene: TRBJ1-1

CDR3aa: CASSLYPGDYEQYF
CDR3nt: TGTGCCAGCAGCTTATACCCAGGGGACTACGAGCAGTACTTC
v_gene: TRBV7-3
abundance: NA
d_gene: NA
j_gene: TRBJ2-7

CDR3aa: CASTTTGGAYEQYF
CDR3nt: TGCGCCAGCACCACGACAGGGGGGGCTTACGAGCAGTACTTC
v_gene: TRBV5-1
abundance: NA
d_gene: TRBD1
j_gene: TRBJ2-7

CDR3aa: CSAVVNSPLHF
CDR3nt: TGCAGTGCTGTCGTCAATTCACCCCTCCACTTT
v_gene: TRBV20-1
abundance: NA
d_gene: NA
j_gene: TRBJ1-6

CDR3aa: CASSLGRTPDTQYF
CDR3nt: TGCGCCAGCAGCTTGGGGCGCACACCAGATACGCAGTATTTT
v_gene: TRBV5-1
abundance: NA
d_gene: NA
j_gene: TRBJ2-3

CDR3aa: CASSGAPSGNTIYF
CDR3nt: TGTGCCAGCAGCGGGGCTCCATCTGGAAACACCATATATTTT
v_gene: TRBV7-9
abundance: NA
d_gene: NA
j_gene: TRBJ1-3

CDR3aa: CASSFIQGAGNSPLHF
CDR3nt: TGTGCCAGCAGCTTCATACAGGGGGCAGGGAATTCACCCCTCCACTTT
v_gene: TRBV28
abundance: NA
d_gene: TRBD1
j_gene: TRBJ1-6

CDR3aa: CATSRDSRAGEQYF
CDR3nt: TGTGCCACCAGCAGAGATTCGAGGGCGGGAGAGCAGTACTTC
v_gene: TRBV15
abundance: once
d_gene: NA
j_gene: TRBJ2-7

CDR3aa: CASSFPGLGNTEAFF
CDR3nt: TGTGCCAGCAGCTTCCCGGGGCTGGGTAACACTGAAGCTTTCTTT
v_gene: TRBV5-6
abundance: NA
d_gene: NA
j_gene: TRBJ1-1

CDR3aa: CASSALDGPHQPQHF
CDR3nt: TGTGCCAGCTCAGCCTTAGACGGCCCCCATCAGCCCCAGCATTTT
v_gene: TRBV25-1
abundance: NA
d_gene: NA
j_gene: TRBJ1-5

CDR3aa: CASTTQGGVYQPQHF
CDR3nt: TGTGCCAGCACTACACAGGGGGGCGTTTATCAGCCCCAGCATTTT
v_gene: TRBV2
abundance: NA
d_gene: TRBD1
j_gene: TRBJ1-5

CDR3aa: CASGQGYGYTF
CDR3nt: TGTGCCAGCGGCCAGGGCTATGGCTACACCTTC
v_gene: TRBV6-5
abundance: NA
d_gene: NA
j_gene: TRBJ1-2

CDR3aa: CASSLGQGAATNEKLFF
CDR3nt: TGTGCCAGCAGCTTAGGGCAGGGGGCCGCAACTAATGAAAAACTGTTTTTT
v_gene: TRBV7-8
abundance: few
d_gene: TRBD1
j_gene: TRBJ1-4